This T cell receptor (beta chain) appears in the sequencing data of a study of T cells after yellow fever vaccination. Whole-study results and caveats: A weaker secondary response peaked on day 5, the primary on day 15. Contamination by abundant bulk-population clonotypes could be present in FACS-sorted repertoires.

This clonotype was seen many times. Antigen: not known. The CDR3 is 16 amino acids. V gave up 3 bases and J gave up 2 bases; unmatched junction bases: 7. Germline V gene data show CDR1 as SGHRS and CDR2 as YFSETQ. TCRdb recomputed calls from the 5' RACE reads with MiXCR, one row per CDR3 protein. The data show about 250,000 distinct CDR3 sequences, 3.6% seen once. Sample: PBMCs, taken 15 days after the yellow fever booster vaccination. The clonotype comes from a man younger than 35 who received the YFV17D yellow fever vaccine. V and J are TRBV5-1 and TRBJ2-3; 9 bases align to TRBD2. Written as DNA, the CDR3 is TGCGCCAGCAGCTCGCTTAGCGGGGGCCTCACAGATACGCAGTATTTT. Translated: CASSSLSGGLTDTQYF.